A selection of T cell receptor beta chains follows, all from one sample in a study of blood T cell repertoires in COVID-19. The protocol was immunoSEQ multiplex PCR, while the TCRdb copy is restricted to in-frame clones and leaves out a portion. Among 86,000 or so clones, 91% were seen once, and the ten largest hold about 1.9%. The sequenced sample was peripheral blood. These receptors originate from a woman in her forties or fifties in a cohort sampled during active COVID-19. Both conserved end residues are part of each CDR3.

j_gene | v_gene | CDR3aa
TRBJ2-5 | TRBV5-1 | CASSSGSWGQETQYF
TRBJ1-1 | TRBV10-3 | CATNRHSQSQNTEAFF
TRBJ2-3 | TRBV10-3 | CAIGTPGGDTQYF
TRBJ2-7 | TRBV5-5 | CASSLEGLGYEQYF
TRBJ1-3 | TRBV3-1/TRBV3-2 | CASRIRASNTIYF
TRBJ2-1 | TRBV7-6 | CASSLEGAPYNEQFF
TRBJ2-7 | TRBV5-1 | CASTPPGNWYEQYF
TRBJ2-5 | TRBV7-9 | CASSLGTSGRRTQYF
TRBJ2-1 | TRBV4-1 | CASSPRTSVEQFF
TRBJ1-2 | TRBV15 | CATSRQGNYGYTF
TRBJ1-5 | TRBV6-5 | CASNLRGPIQPQHF
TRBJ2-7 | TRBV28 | CASSTRTGSEQYF
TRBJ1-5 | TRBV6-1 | CASSAVPGRRNSNQPQHF
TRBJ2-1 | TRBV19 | CASTRGGSPSNEQFF
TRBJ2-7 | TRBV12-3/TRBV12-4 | CASSLTRDEQYF